This is a list of T cell receptor beta chains from one sample in a study of immune cell composition in non-small cell lung cancer. Using immunoSEQ multiplex PCR, the repertoire was profiled, and TCRdb retains in-frame clones only, with some absent. Among some 8,000 clones, just under 70% were seen once, and the ten largest hold more than 8%. The sequencing input was lung tumor tissue. All receptors derive from a human donor with non-small cell lung cancer. Each CDR3 is given with its conserved first and last residue. A D gene is named only where the DNA matches it firmly. Only some rows state a clone size, as once, few, many or a class for expanded clones.

TGTGCCAGCGCCGAGGGGGACATGGGTTCACCCCTCCACTTT	CASAEGDMGSPLHF	once	NA	TRBV28	TRBJ1-6
TGTGCCAGCAGCGTAACGGGGACAGGGGTCGGTGAAAAACTGTTTTTT	CASSVTGTGVGEKLFF	NA	TRBD1	TRBV9	TRBJ1-4
TGTGCCAGCAGCCCTTTCAGGGGTAACTATGGCTACACCTTC	CASSPFRGNYGYTF	NA	NA	TRBV11-2	TRBJ1-2
TGTGCCAGCAGTTTATGGGCTAGCGGCATCTCCTACAATGAGCAGTTCTTC	CASSLWASGISYNEQFF	few	TRBD2	TRBV27	TRBJ2-1
TGTGCCAGCATGCACTCGACAGGGGGCCGTCAGCCCCAGCATTTT	CASMHSTGGRQPQHF	NA	TRBD1	TRBV6-1	TRBJ1-5
TGTGCCTGGAGTTCGGGACTAGCGGGGGGAGAGACCCAGTACTTC	CAWSSGLAGGETQYF	NA	TRBD2	TRBV30	TRBJ2-5
TGTGCCAGCGGGGGGAGGATAAGCGAGCAGTTCTTC	CASGGRISEQFF	NA	NA	TRBV14	TRBJ2-1
TGCGCCAGCAGCTTGGTCGGGTCGTCTAATGAAAAACTGTTTTTT	CASSLVGSSNEKLFF	NA	NA	TRBV5-1	TRBJ1-4
TGTGCCAGCAGCTTAAATCGGGCGGGGGGGGTCACAGATACGCAGTATTTT	CASSLNRAGGVTDTQYF	NA	TRBD2	TRBV7-3	TRBJ2-3
TGTGCCAGCAGCCGGACGGTGGGGGCCACCGGGGAGCTGTTTTTT	CASSRTVGATGELFF	once	NA	TRBV21-1	TRBJ2-2
TGTGCCAGCAGCTTGGGGGGGGACAATGAGCAGTTCTTC	CASSLGGDNEQFF	NA	NA	TRBV5-6	TRBJ2-1
TGTGCCATCAGTGAGTCGGGCAGTCTCAGCTATGGCTACACCTTC	CAISESGSLSYGYTF	NA	NA	TRBV10-3	TRBJ1-2
TGTGCCAGCAGTGAAAGGAGAGGGACAGGGGTTAACCAAGAGACCCAGTACTTC	CASSERRGTGVNQETQYF	few	TRBD1	TRBV25-1	TRBJ2-5
TGTGCCAGCAGTTCCGACAGGGCACCGTATGGCTACACCTTC	CASSSDRAPYGYTF	NA	TRBD1	TRBV6-5	TRBJ1-2
TGTGCCAGCAGCTTGGTCGCTAACTCTGGAAACACCATATATTTT	CASSLVANSGNTIYF	NA	NA	TRBV5-6	TRBJ1-3
TGTGCCAGCAGTCTTTACAGGGAGGGCCAGCCCCAGCATTTT	CASSLYREGQPQHF	NA	NA	TRBV2	TRBJ1-5
TGTGCCAGCAGCGTAGCCGAGGGCTACGAGCAGTACTTC	CASSVAEGYEQYF	NA	NA	TRBV9	TRBJ2-7
TGCGCCAGCAGCGAAAACATGAACACTGAAGCTTTCTTT	CASSENMNTEAFF	NA	NA	TRBV5-1	TRBJ1-1
TGTGCCAGCTCACCACGAAGACAGGACATTCAGTACTTC	CASSPRRQDIQYF	few	NA	TRBV18	TRBJ2-4
TGTGCCAGCAGCGTCCGGGACAGGGGTGAGCAGTTCTTC	CASSVRDRGEQFF	NA	TRBD1	TRBV7-6	TRBJ2-1